The rows below give T cell receptor beta chains drawn from one sample of a study of Graves' ophthalmopathy and Graves' hyperthyroidism. MiXCR, run by TCRdb on the multiplex PCR reads, gives a single entry per CDR3 protein. The sample gives 350,000 to 400,000 distinct CDR3 sequences, approximately 20% of which show up once; about 1.6% is in the top ten. Specimen: peripheral blood. The receptors were sampled from a woman under 30 with Graves' ophthalmopathy. Each CDR3 is given with its conserved first and last residue. D genes are given only for firm matches. Clone size is not always given. Where it is, it says once, few, many or a class for expanded clones.

V gene	clone size	CDR3 length	D gene	J gene	CDR3 DNA	CDR3 protein
TRBV28	many	15	TRBD2	TRBJ2-5	TGTGCCAGCAGATACGGGAGGGACACCCAAGAGACCCAGTACTTC	CASRYGRDTQETQYF
TRBV6-5	many	14	NA	TRBJ2-5	TGTGCCAGCAGTTACTCAGCGGACCAAGAGACCCAGTACTTC	CASSYSADQETQYF
TRBV20-1	NA	14	NA	TRBJ1-1	TGCAGTGCTAAGGGCCTCGGGGGAATCACTGAAGCTTTCTTT	CSAKGLGGITEAFF
TRBV6-2/TRBV6-3	many	15	NA	TRBJ1-2	TGTGCCAGCAGTTATCCGTCCCGTTTTCGCTATGGCTACACCTTC	CASSYPSRFRYGYTF
TRBV30	many	16	NA	TRBJ1-3	TGTGCCTGGAGTCGCCACCAGGACCTCTCTGGAAACACCATATATTTT	CAWSRHQDLSGNTIYF
TRBV2	many	14	NA	TRBJ1-1	TGTGCCAGCAGTTCCACGAGAACGGGCACTGAAGCTTTCTTT	CASSSTRTGTEAFF
TRBV30	many	17	TRBD2	TRBJ2-7	TGTGCCTGGAGTGGACTAGCGGGAGAGGGGCCAACCTACGAGCAGTACTTC	CAWSGLAGEGPTYEQYF
TRBV4-2	few	16	NA	TRBJ1-3	TGTGCCAGCAGCCAAGGGCCCGGGGGGGGAGGAAACACCATATATTTT	CASSQGPGGGGNTIYF
TRBV4-3	many	14	TRBD1	TRBJ2-5	TGCGCCAGCAGCCGAGACAGGGACCAAGAGACCCAGTACTTC	CASSRDRDQETQYF
TRBV19	NA	12	NA	TRBJ1-2	TGTGCCAGCTTACAGGGAAACTATGGCTACACCTTC	CASLQGNYGYTF
TRBV14	many	15	NA	TRBJ1-1	TGTGCCAGCAGCCCCAGCGTGACCCGGGGGACTGAAGCTTTCTTT	CASSPSVTRGTEAFF
TRBV12-3/TRBV12-4	many	12	NA	TRBJ2-7	TGTGCCAGCAGTTTAGGAGGCCACGAGCAGTACTTC	CASSLGGHEQYF
TRBV2	many	13	NA	TRBJ2-7	TGTGCCAGCAATCCCCAGGTCTACTACGAGCAGTACTTC	CASNPQVYYEQYF
TRBV27	many	13	NA	TRBJ1-1	TGTGCCAGCGTTGCCGTGGATGGGATTGAAGCTTTCTTT	CASVAVDGIEAFF
TRBV9	NA	16	TRBD2	TRBJ2-7	TGTGCCAGCAGCGTAGAGGAGACTAGCGGCCGTAGGGAGCAGTACTTC	CASSVEETSGRREQYF
TRBV6-1	many	16	TRBD2	TRBJ2-5	TGTGCCAGCAGCTTTCCCCTAGCGGGAGACCAAGAGACCCAGTACTTC	CASSFPLAGDQETQYF
TRBV12-3/TRBV12-4	NA	14	NA	TRBJ1-1	TGTGCCAGCAGCAAAACTACAGGAGTTACTGAAGCTTTCTTT	CASSKTTGVTEAFF
TRBV5-6	many	15	TRBD2	TRBJ2-7	TGTGCCAGCAGCTTCGGAGACACCCGCGGCGGGGGGCAGTACTTC	CASSFGDTRGGGQYF
TRBV2	many	15	NA	TRBJ2-5	TGTGCCAGCACCCAACGGGGGGGACAGAGAGAGACCCAGTACTTC	CASTQRGGQRETQYF
TRBV2	many	15	TRBD1	TRBJ1-5	TGTGCCAGCAGTGAGCGGACAGGGATAAGTCAGCCCCAGCATTTT	CASSERTGISQPQHF
TRBV27	many	13	NA	TRBJ2-7	TGTGCCAGCAGTTCTGCAGGGGTCCACGAGCAGTACTTC	CASSSAGVHEQYF
TRBV6-2/TRBV6-3	many	13	TRBD1	TRBJ2-7	TGTGCCAGCTTGACAGGGGACCCCTACGAGCAGTACTTC	CASLTGDPYEQYF
TRBV9	many	13	TRBD1	TRBJ1-2	TGTGCCAGCAGCGGGGGGGACAGGCCAGAGAACACCTTC	CASSGGDRPENTF
TRBV5-1	many	17	NA	TRBJ1-6	TGCGCCAGCAGCTTGATAGACAGGAGCTCCTATAATTCACCCCTCCACTTT	CASSLIDRSSYNSPLHF
TRBV3-1	few	13	NA	TRBJ2-4	TGTGCCAGCAGCCAAGCAACCAAAAACATTCAGTACTTC	CASSQATKNIQYF
TRBV28	NA	14	TRBD1	TRBJ1-2	TGTGCCAGCAGTAGTGACAGGGGAAACTATGGCTACACCTTC	CASSSDRGNYGYTF
TRBV11-1	many	14	NA	TRBJ2-2	TGTGCCAGCAGCTTAGTCGGAGGTGCCGGGGAGCTGTTTTTT	CASSLVGGAGELFF
TRBV20-1	many	13	TRBD1	TRBJ1-1	TGCAGTGCTTTAGGGGGCAGGAACACTGAAGCTTTCTTT	CSALGGRNTEAFF
TRBV7-8	many	15	NA	TRBJ2-7	TGTGCCAGCAGCCCCCCCCTTCGGATTGCCTACGAGCAGTACTTC	CASSPPLRIAYEQYF
TRBV20-1	many	13	NA	TRBJ2-7	TGCAGTGCTAGGAGGGGGGAAGGGGCCGAGCAGTACTTC	CSARRGEGAEQYF
TRBV20-1	NA	11	NA	TRBJ2-7	TGCAGTGCTATGGGGCTTAACGAGCAGTACTTC	CSAMGLNEQYF
TRBV6-2/TRBV6-3	many	15	TRBD1	TRBJ1-2	TGTGCCAGCAGTTACTTGGACAGGATCAACCATGGCTACACCTTC	CASSYLDRINHGYTF
TRBV12-3/TRBV12-4	NA	15	TRBD1	TRBJ1-5	TGTGCCAGCAGTTTAGGACAGGGGTTAGGTCAGCCCCAGCATTTT	CASSLGQGLGQPQHF
TRBV13	few	17	TRBD1	TRBJ2-5	TGTGCCAGCAGCTTAGCCCGGGACAGGGTTTTCCAAGAGACCCAGTACTTC	CASSLARDRVFQETQYF
TRBV30	NA	13	NA	TRBJ1-1	TGTGCCTGGAAACGCGGCAGGGACACTGAAGCTTTCTTT	CAWKRGRDTEAFF
TRBV28	many	13	NA	TRBJ2-7	TGTGCCAGCAGTTTGCGGGGTGCCCACGAGCAGTACTTC	CASSLRGAHEQYF
TRBV6-5	NA	17	TRBD2	TRBJ2-7	TGTGCCAGCAGTTACCGAGACGTTCTAGCGGGGCCCTACGAGCAGTACTTC	CASSYRDVLAGPYEQYF
TRBV6-5	many	16	TRBD1	TRBJ2-7	TGTGCCAGCAGCCGCGCACAGGGGGCGAGTTCCTACGAGCAGTACTTC	CASSRAQGASSYEQYF
TRBV28	NA	15	NA	TRBJ2-7	TGTGCCAGCAGTTGGAGCAAGGGGATCTCCTACGAGCAGTACTTC	CASSWSKGISYEQYF
TRBV6-8	NA	13	NA	TRBJ2-7	TGTGCCAGCAGTTACTCCACCACCTACGAGCAGTACTTC	CASSYSTTYEQYF
TRBV29-1	many	14	NA	TRBJ2-4	TGCAGCGTTGAAAGTCAGGGCCTGCGGAACATTCAGTACTTC	CSVESQGLRNIQYF
TRBV5-1	many	15	NA	TRBJ1-1	TGCGCCAGCAGCTTGGCCGGAGTTGGGGACACTGAAGCTTTCTTT	CASSLAGVGDTEAFF
TRBV28	many	15	NA	TRBJ2-4	TGTGCCAGCAGTTCTAAAGTAGGGGCCAAAAACATTCAGTACTTC	CASSSKVGAKNIQYF
TRBV28	many	11	NA	TRBJ1-1	TGTGCCAGCAGTTTATTAAGGGGAGCTTTCTTT	CASSLLRGAFF
TRBV6-1	many	15	TRBD1	TRBJ2-7	TGTGCCAGCAGAGCCGGGACAGGCCGATCCTACGAGCAGTACTTC	CASRAGTGRSYEQYF
TRBV6-5	many	14	TRBD1	TRBJ1-1	TGTGCCAGCAGTTACTCCGGTACAGGGGGAAAGGCTTTCTTT	CASSYSGTGGKAFF
TRBV5-1	many	13	TRBD2	TRBJ2-5	TGCGCCAGTTGGACTAGCGGGAGAGAGACCCAGTACTTC	CASWTSGRETQYF
TRBV27	many	17	TRBD2	TRBJ2-5	TGTGCCAGCAGCCGCCTCGGACTAGCGGGAATCTCTGAGACCCAGTACTTC	CASSRLGLAGISETQYF
TRBV19	many	15	NA	TRBJ1-1	TGTGCCACCGCCCCCTACCAAGGGATTGGCACTGAAGCTTTCTTT	CATAPYQGIGTEAFF
TRBV11-2	many	14	NA	TRBJ2-7	TGTGCCAGCAGCCCCGGTATAGTTAACTACGAGCAGTACTTC	CASSPGIVNYEQYF
TRBV20-1	many	13	TRBD1	TRBJ1-1	TGCAGTGCTGAGACAGGGGCTGACCCTGAAGCTTTCTTT	CSAETGADPEAFF
TRBV30	many	13	TRBD1	TRBJ1-4	TGTGCCTGGAGCGACAGGGGTGGCGAAAAACTGTTTTTT	CAWSDRGGEKLFF
TRBV6-5	many	17	TRBD2	TRBJ2-1	TGTGCCAGCAGTTACTCGACTAGCGGGTTAGATGAGGATGAGCAGTTCTTC	CASSYSTSGLDEDEQFF
TRBV30	many	14	TRBD1	TRBJ1-6	TGTGCCTGGAGTTCGGGACAGGGAAATTCACCCCTCCACTTT	CAWSSGQGNSPLHF
TRBV28	NA	14	NA	TRBJ2-7	TGTGCCAGCAGTTCCCTGGACGGAGACTACGAGCAGTACTTC	CASSSLDGDYEQYF